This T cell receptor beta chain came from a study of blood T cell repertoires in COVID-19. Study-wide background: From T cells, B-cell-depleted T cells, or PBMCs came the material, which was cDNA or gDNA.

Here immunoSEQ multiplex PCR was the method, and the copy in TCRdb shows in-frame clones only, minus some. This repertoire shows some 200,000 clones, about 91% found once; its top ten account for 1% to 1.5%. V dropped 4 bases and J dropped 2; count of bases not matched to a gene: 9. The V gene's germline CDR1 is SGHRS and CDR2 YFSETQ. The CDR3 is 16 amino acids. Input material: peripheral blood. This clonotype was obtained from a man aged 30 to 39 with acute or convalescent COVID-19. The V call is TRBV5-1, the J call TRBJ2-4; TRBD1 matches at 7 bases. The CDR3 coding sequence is TGCGCCAGCAGCGTAGACAGGGTTGGAACCAAAAACATTCAGTACTTC. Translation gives CASSVDRVGTKNIQYF.